The next 20 T cell receptor beta chains were all read from a single sample in a study of cytotoxic CD8 clonotypes in ibrutinib-treated CLL. TCRdb's table, derived via immunoSEQ multiplex PCR, lists solely in-frame clones and lacks some. This table has 130,000 or so clones, 77% appearing once. Sequencing used PBMCs, obtained after 12 months of ibrutinib treatment. These receptors all come from a human donor with chronic lymphocytic leukemia.

This clone was observed a single time. J is TRBJ2-7 and V is TRBV2; no clear D. The V gene lost 7 bases and the J gene lost 1 base, with 11 bases spanning the gap. The germline CDR1 and CDR2 sequences are SNHLY and FYNNEI. This CDR3 has 13 amino acids. The CDR3 sequence is CASTLRVSYEQYF. For the CDR3, the DNA is TGTGCCAGCACCCTTCGGGTTTCCTACGAGCAGTACTTC.

In this sample, this clone turned up a few times. This chain joins TRBV7-8 and TRBJ1-2, with 8 bases that match TRBD1. Germline CDR1 is SGHVS and CDR2 is FQNEAQ. V dropped 5 bases and J dropped 9; count of bases not matched to a gene: 11. This CDR3 is built from 14 residues. The CDR3 DNA reads TGTGCCAGCAGCCCAACCCCAGGGGGCGGGCGCTACACCTTC. This translates into CASSPTPGGGRYTF.

The chain has TRBV11-2 and TRBJ2-7, with 9 bases aligning to TRBD2. The CDR3 has 15 amino acids. Germline V lookup: CDR1 SGHAT, CDR2 FQNNGV. V was pared by 5 bases and J by 4 bases, with 9 bases of the junction left unmatched. The CDR3 nucleotides read TGTGCCAGCAGCCGAGGGGGAGCGGGGGGTTACGAGCAGTACTTC. Its protein is CASSRGGAGGYEQYF.

V gene TRBV13 combines with J gene TRBJ2-7; D is possibly TRBD1 (6 bases). In germline, CDR1 is PRHDT, CDR2 FYEKMQ (reference sequence). The CDR3 is 14 residues long. Trimming pared 2 bases from V and 1 base from J, leaving 9 bases between. The CDR3 spells CASSLKGGSYEQYF. The CDR3, as DNA: TGTGCCAGCAGCTTAAAAGGGGGATCCTACGAGCAGTACTTC.

The V gene is TRBV5-6, the J gene TRBJ2-7; TRBD1 agrees at 7 bases. The trim removed 4 bases at V and 2 bases at J, leaving 6 bases unmatched. CDR1 and CDR2 from the germline V gene are SGHDT and YYEEEE. The CDR3 extends over 14 amino acids. CDR3 sequence reads: CASSPTGTTYEQYF. The DNA of the CDR3 is TGTGCCAGCAGCCCGACAGGGACAACCTACGAGCAGTACTTC.

This clone was detected only a few times. The V gene is TRBV19, the J gene TRBJ2-1, with 9 positions matching TRBD2. V lost 3 bases to trimming and J lost 6 bases; unmatched junction nucleotides: 6. Germline CDR1 is LNHDA and CDR2 is SQIVND (reference sequence). The CDR3 loop spans 15 amino acids. The CDR3 DNA follows: TGTGCCAGTAGTATCAGCGGGGGGTATTCCAATGAGCAGTTCTTC. Translation gives CASSISGGYSNEQFF.

CDR3 bases: TGTGCCAGCAGCTTATACGGAGGCGTCACAGATACGCAGTATTTT. Amino acids: CASSLYGGVTDTQYF. The rearrangement joins TRBV7-3 to TRBJ2-3, with D possibly being TRBD2 (5 bases). The germline V and J ends were trimmed by 2 bases and 2 bases, with 11 bases remaining between them. Germline V CDR1 and CDR2: SGHTA, FQGTGA. This CDR3 is 15 amino acids long. Filled out from reference TRBV7-3 and TRBJ2-3, the complete variable domain reads GAGVSQTPSNKVTEKGKYVELRCDPISGHTALYWYRQSLGQGPEFLIYFQGTGAADDSGLPNDRFFAVRPEGSVSTLKIQRTERGDSAVYLCASSLYGGVTDTQYFGPGTRLTVL.

As regards this clone: The junction does not match germline at one end; this may be a read error. The V and J genes are TRBV7-7 and TRBJ2-5; possibly TRBD2 for D (5 bases). In germline, CDR1 is SSHAT, CDR2 FNYEAQ (reference sequence). This CDR3 is 16 amino acids long. The CDR3 here is CASSPRGGSPSKTQYF. The CDR3, as DNA: TGTGCTAGCAGCCCTCGGGGTGGATCTCCGTCCAAGACCCAGTACTTC.

The chain carries TRBV5-6 and TRBJ2-5; D gene uncertain. The CDR3 contains 13 residues. CDR1 SGHDT and CDR2 YYEEEE come from the germline V gene. Trimming stripped 0 bases from V and 5 bases from J, with 8 bases between. The CDR3 sequence: CASSLGSDETQYF. The CDR3 coding sequence is TGTGCCAGCAGCTTGGGTAGTGACGAGACCCAGTACTTC.

The chain combines TRBV9 with TRBJ1-2, with 9 bases aligning to TRBD1. The trim removed 1 base at V and 6 bases at J, leaving 16 bases unmatched. Germline CDR1 reads SGDLS; CDR2 reads YYNGEE. This CDR3 has 18 amino acids. The CDR3 sequence is CASSVNINLGTGRDGYTF. The CDR3 DNA is TGTGCCAGCAGCGTAAACATAAATTTAGGGACAGGGCGGGATGGCTACACCTTC.

The genes are TRBV28 and TRBJ1-2; D is perhaps TRBD1 (6 bases). CDR3 length: 14 residues. V lost 6 bases and J 8 bases, leaving 19 bases between the germline ends. Germline V CDR1 and CDR2: MDHEN, SYDVKM. CDR3 DNA: TGTGCCAGCAGCCGTTACGGCGCTAGGGGGGGCTACACCTTC. Translating gives CASSRYGARGGYTF.

V usage is TRBV5-1 and J usage is TRBJ1-1; no clear D gene. This CDR3 contains 14 residues. V dropped 0 bases and J dropped 1 base, with 7 bases sitting between them. The germline CDR1 and CDR2 sequences are SGHRS and YFSETQ. The CDR3 spells CASSLAPGNTEAFF. CDR3 DNA sequence: TGCGCCAGCAGCTTGGCCCCGGGGAACACTGAAGCTTTCTTT.

J is TRBJ1-5 and V is TRBV28; no clear D. Germline CDR1 is MDHEN and CDR2 is SYDVKM. The V gene lost 4 bases and the J gene lost 7 bases, with 8 bases spanning the gap. The CDR3 contains 12 residues. This CDR3 reads CASSYGRQPQHF. The CDR3 DNA reads TGTGCCAGCAGTTACGGACGGCAGCCCCAGCATTTT.

This clone was recorded once. V gene TRBV7-9 combines with J gene TRBJ2-3; D remains unclear. Trimming took off 5 bases at V and 2 bases at J, with 5 bases between the two ends. Looked up from germline, CDR1 is SEHNR and CDR2 is FQNEAQ (reference sequence). The CDR3 contains 12 residues. The CDR3 DNA reads TGTGCCAGCAGCGTTCACACAGATACGCAGTATTTT. Translating it yields CASSVHTDTQYF.

V is TRBV18 and J is TRBJ2-1, with 8 positions matching TRBD2. The CDR3 has 16 residues. Germline V gives CDR1 KGHSH, CDR2 LQKENI. V trimming: 0 bases; J trimming: 2 bases; junction bases outside the gene matches: 3. This chain's CDR3 is CASSPPSGGPYNEQFF. CDR3 in DNA: TGTGCCAGCTCACCACCCAGCGGGGGACCCTACAATGAGCAGTTCTTC.

This clone was detected once. The chain is built from TRBV4-1 and TRBJ1-2; the D gene is possibly TRBD1 (5 bases). Trimming shortened V by 1 base and J by 4 bases, and 16 bases separated the two germline ends. Germline CDR1 MGHRA, CDR2 YSYEKL. CDR3 length: 16 residues. The CDR3 DNA reads TGCGCCAGCAGCCAAGTCGGTGCAGGGTCTCTCTATGGCTACACCTTC. Residues: CASSQVGAGSLYGYTF.

This clone has at least ten counts. This chain connects TRBV19 to TRBJ2-7, with D tentatively TRBD1 (6 bases). Looked up from germline, CDR1 is LNHDA and CDR2 is SQIVND (reference sequence). The CDR3 contains 13 residues. Trimming took off 8 bases at V and 4 bases at J, with 15 bases between the two ends. The CDR3, as DNA: TGTGCCAGTGGAGGCAGGGGAAGATACGAGCAGTACTTC. Protein product: CASGGRGRYEQYF.

The rearrangement joins TRBV5-5 to TRBJ1-1, with D perhaps TRBD1 (6 bases). CDR3 length: 13 amino acids. The V end lost 3 bases, the J end lost 0 bases, and 6 bases lay between the germline ends. The germline V gene has CDR1 SGHKS and CDR2 YYEKEE (reference sequence). CDR3 protein: CASSSGVNTEAFF. CDR3 nucleotides: TGTGCCAGCAGCTCAGGGGTGAACACTGAAGCTTTCTTT.

This chain links TRBV30 with TRBJ2-2; D remains unclear. The CDR3 sequence is 12 residues long. In germline, CDR1 is GTSNPN, CDR2 SVGIG (reference sequence). Trimming took 4 bases from V and 5 from J, leaving 8 bases between them. Written as DNA, the CDR3 is TGTGCCTGGACAAAGGGTACCGGGGAGCTGTTTTTT. Its protein is CAWTKGTGELFF. Together with reference TRBV30 and TRBJ2-2, the CDR3 gives the full variable domain: SQTIHQWPATLVQPVGSPLSLECTVEGTSNPNLYWYRQAAGRGLQLLFYSVGIGQISSEVPQNLSASRPQDRQFILSSKKLLLSDSGFYLCAWTKGTGELFFGEGSRLTVL.

The chain links TRBV28 to TRBJ1-1; 8 bases fit TRBD1. The trim removed 7 bases at V and 2 bases at J, leaving 6 bases unmatched. The CDR3 spans 14 residues. Germline V CDR1 and CDR2: MDHEN, SYDVKM. The CDR3 DNA sequence: TGTGCCAGCACCCACAGGGGGGGAAACACTGAAGCTTTCTTT. It yields the protein CASTHRGGNTEAFF.